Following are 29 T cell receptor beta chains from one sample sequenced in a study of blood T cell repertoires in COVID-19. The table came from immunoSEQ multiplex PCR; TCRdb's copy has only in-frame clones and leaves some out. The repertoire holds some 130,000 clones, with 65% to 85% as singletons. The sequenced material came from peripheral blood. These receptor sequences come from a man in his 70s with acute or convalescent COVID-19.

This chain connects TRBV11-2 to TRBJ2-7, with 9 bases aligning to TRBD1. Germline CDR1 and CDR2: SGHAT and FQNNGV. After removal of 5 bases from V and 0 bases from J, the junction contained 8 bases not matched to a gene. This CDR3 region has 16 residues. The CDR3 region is CASSLTDRGPSYEQYF. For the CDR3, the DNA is TGTGCCAGCAGCCTCACGGACAGGGGACCCTCCTACGAGCAGTACTTC. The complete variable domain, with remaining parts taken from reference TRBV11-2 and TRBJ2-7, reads EAGVAQSPRYKIIEKRQSVAFWCNPISGHATLYWYQQILGQGPKLLIQFQNNGVVDDSQLPKDRFSAERLKGVDSTLKIQPAKLEDSAVYLCASSLTDRGPSYEQYFGPGTRLTVT.

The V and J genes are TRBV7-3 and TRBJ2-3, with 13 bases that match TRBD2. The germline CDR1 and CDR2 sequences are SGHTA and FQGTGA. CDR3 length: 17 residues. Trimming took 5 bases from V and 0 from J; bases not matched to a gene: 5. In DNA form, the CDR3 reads TGTGCCAGCAGCCGGGGACTAGCGGGGCTGAGCACAGATACGCAGTATTTT. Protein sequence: CASSRGLAGLSTDTQYF.

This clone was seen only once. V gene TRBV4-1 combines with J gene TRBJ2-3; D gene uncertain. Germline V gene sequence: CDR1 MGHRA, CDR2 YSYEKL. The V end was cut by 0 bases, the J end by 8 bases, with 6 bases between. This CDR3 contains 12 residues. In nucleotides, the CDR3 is TGCGCCAGCAGCCAAGAACACCCTACGCAGTATTTT. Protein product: CASSQEHPTQYF.

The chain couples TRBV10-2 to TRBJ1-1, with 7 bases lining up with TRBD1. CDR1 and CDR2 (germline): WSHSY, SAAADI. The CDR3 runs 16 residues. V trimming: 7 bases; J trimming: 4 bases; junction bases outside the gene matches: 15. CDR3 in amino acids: CASIPRQQGIGTEAFF. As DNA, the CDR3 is TGCGCCAGCATCCCGCGACAACAGGGGATTGGCACTGAAGCTTTCTTT.

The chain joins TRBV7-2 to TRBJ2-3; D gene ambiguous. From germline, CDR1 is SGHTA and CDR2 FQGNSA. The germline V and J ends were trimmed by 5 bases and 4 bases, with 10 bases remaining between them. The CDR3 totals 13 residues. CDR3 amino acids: CASSTRPADTQYF. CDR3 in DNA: TGTGCCAGCAGCACTCGTCCTGCAGATACGCAGTATTTT.

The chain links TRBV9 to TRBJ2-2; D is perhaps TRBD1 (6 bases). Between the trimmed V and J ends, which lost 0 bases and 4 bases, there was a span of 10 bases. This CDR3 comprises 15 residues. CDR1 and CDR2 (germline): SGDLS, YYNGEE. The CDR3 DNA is TGTGCCAGCAGCGTAGTCCAGGGGCCCACCGGGGAGCTGTTTTTT. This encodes CASSVVQGPTGELFF. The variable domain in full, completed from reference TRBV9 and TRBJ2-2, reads DSGVTQTPKHLITATGQRVTLRCSPRSGDLSVYWYQQSLDQGLQFLIQYYNGEERAKGNILERFSAQQFPDLHSELNLSSLELGDSALYFCASSVVQGPTGELFFGEGSRLTVL.

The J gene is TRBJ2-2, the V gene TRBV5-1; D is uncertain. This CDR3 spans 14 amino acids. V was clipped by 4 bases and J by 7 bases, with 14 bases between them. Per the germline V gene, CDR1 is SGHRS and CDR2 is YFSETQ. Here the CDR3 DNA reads TGCGCCAGCAGCCTACACCTCACGGGCGGGGAGCTGTTTTTT. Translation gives CASSLHLTGGELFF.

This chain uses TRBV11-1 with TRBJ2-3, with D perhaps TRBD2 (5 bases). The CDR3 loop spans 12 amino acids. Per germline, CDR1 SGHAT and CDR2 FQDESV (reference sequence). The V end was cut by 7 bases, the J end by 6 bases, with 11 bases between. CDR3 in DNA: TGTGCCAGCAACCTTCGCGGGGATACGCAGTATTTT. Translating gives CASNLRGDTQYF. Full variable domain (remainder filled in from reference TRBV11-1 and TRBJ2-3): EAEVAQSPRYKITEKSQAVAFWCDPISGHATLYWYRQILGQGPELLVQFQDESVVDDSQLPKDRFSAERLKGVDSTLKIQPAELGDSAMYLCASNLRGDTQYFGPGTRLTVL.

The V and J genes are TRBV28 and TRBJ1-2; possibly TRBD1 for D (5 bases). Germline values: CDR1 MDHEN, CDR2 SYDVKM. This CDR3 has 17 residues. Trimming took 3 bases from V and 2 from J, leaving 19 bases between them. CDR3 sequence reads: CASSFRVGAQVNYGYTF. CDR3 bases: TGTGCCAGCAGTTTTAGGGTAGGGGCACAAGTCAACTATGGCTACACCTTC.

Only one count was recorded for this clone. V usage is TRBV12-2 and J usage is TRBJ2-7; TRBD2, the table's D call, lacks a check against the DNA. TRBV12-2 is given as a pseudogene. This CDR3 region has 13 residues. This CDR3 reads CASRLDGIYEQYF. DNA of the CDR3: TGTGCAAGTCGCTTAGACGGGATCTACGAGCAGTACTTC.

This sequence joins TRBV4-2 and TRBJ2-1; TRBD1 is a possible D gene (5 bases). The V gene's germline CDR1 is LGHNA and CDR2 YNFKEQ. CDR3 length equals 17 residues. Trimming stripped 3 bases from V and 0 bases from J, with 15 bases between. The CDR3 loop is CASSQEFDSFSYNEQFF. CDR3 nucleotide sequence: TGTGCCAGCAGCCAGGAGTTTGACAGTTTCTCCTACAATGAGCAGTTCTTC.

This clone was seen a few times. The CDR3 sequence is CASSLTRENYGYTF. DNA of the CDR3: TGTGCCAGCAGCTTAACTCGGGAAAACTATGGCTACACCTTC. The rearrangement links TRBV7-2 to TRBJ1-2, with no clear D. The CDR3 sequence is 14 residues long. V gave up 2 bases and J gave up 2 bases, with 9 bases separating them. Germline V gene sequence: CDR1 SGHTA, CDR2 FQGNSA.

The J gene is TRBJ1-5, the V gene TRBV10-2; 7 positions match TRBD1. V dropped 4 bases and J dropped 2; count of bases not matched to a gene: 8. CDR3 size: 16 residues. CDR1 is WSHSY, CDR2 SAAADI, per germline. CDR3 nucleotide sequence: TGCGCCAGCAGTGGAATAAGGGGGCTAGGCAATCAGCCCCAGCATTTT. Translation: CASSGIRGLGNQPQHF.

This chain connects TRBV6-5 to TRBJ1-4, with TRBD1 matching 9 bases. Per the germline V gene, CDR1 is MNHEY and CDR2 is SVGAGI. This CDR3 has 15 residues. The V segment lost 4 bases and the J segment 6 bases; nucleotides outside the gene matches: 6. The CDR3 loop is CASSSSWTGDEKLFF. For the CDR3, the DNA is TGTGCCAGCAGTTCCTCCTGGACAGGGGATGAAAAACTGTTTTTT.

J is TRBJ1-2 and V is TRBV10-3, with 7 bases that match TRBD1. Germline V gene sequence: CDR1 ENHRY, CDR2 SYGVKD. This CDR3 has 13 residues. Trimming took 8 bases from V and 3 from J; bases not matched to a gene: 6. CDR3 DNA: TGTGCCATCTGGAAGGGGGCGGACTATGGCTACACCTTC. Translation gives CAIWKGADYGYTF.

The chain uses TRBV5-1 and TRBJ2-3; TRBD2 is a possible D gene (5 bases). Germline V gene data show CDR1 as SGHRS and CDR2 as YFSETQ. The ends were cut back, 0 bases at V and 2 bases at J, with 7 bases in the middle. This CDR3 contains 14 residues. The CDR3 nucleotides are TGCGCCAGCAGCTTGGTAGCGCCCACAGATACGCAGTATTTT. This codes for CASSLVAPTDTQYF.

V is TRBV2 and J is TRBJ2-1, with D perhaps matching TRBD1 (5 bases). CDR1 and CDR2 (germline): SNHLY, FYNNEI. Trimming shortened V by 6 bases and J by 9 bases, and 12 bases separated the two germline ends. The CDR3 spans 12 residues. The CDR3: CASSTSRAEQFF. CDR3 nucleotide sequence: TGTGCCAGCAGCACCTCCAGGGCTGAGCAGTTCTTC. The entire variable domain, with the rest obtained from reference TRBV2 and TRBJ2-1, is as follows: EPEVTQTPSHQVTQMGQEVILRCVPISNHLYFYWYRQILGQKVEFLVSFYNNEISEKSEIFDDQFSVERPDGSNFTLKIRSTKLEDSAMYFCASSTSRAEQFFGPGTRLTVL.

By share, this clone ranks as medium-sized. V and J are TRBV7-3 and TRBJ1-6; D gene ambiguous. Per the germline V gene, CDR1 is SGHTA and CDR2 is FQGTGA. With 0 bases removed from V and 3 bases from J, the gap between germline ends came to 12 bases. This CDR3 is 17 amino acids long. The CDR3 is CASSLTGPRDYNSPLHF. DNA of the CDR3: TGTGCCAGCAGCTTAACGGGCCCTCGCGACTATAATTCACCCCTCCACTTT.

CDR3 sequence: CASMRDLYGGETQYF. CDR3 sequence (DNA): TGTGCCAGCATGAGGGACTTATACGGTGGAGAGACCCAGTACTTC. V usage is TRBV2 and J usage is TRBJ2-5, with a possible D match to TRBD2 (6 bases). The CDR3 consists of 15 residues. CDR1 SNHLY and CDR2 FYNNEI come from the germline V gene. The V and J ends lost 7 bases and 4 bases respectively, with 19 bases between them.

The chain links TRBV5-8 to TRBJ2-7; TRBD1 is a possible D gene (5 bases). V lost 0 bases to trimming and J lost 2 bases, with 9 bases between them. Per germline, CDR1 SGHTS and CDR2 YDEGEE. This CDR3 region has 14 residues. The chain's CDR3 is CASSLVDSTYEQYF. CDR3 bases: TGTGCCAGCAGCTTGGTAGACAGCACCTACGAGCAGTACTTC.

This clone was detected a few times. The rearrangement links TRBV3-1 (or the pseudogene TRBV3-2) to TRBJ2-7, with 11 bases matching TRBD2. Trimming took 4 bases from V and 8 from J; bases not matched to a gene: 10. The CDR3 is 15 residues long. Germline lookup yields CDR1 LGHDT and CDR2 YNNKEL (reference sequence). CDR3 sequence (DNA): TGTGCCAGCAGCCCAGGACTAGCGGGTACCCTCCAGCAGTACTTC. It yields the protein CASSPGLAGTLQQYF.

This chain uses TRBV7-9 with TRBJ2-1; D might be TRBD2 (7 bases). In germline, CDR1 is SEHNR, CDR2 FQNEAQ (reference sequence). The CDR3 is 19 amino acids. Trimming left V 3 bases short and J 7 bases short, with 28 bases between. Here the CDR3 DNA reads TGTGCCAGCAGCTTCGGCGGGGGCTTTCGCGGGGGCCAGGGGAATGAGCAGTTCTTC. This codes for CASSFGGGFRGGQGNEQFF.

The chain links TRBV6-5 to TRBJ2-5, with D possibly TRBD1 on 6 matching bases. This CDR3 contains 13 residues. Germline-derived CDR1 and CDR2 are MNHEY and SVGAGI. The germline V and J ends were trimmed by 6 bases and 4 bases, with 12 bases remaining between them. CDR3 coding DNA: TGTGCCAGCAGCTCAGGGGTGGGAGAGACCCAGTACTTC. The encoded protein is CASSSGVGETQYF.

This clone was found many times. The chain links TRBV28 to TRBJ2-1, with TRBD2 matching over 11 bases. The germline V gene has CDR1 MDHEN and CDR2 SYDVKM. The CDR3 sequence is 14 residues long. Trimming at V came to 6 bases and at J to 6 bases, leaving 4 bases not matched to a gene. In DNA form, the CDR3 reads TGTGCCAGCAGAAGACTAGCGGGGTTCAATGAGCAGTTCTTC. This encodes CASRRLAGFNEQFF.

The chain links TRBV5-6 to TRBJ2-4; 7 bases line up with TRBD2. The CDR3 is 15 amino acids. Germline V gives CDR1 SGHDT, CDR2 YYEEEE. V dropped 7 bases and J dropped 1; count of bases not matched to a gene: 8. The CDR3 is CASLFWEGAKNIQYF. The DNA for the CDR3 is TGTGCCAGCCTCTTTTGGGAGGGGGCCAAAAACATTCAGTACTTC.

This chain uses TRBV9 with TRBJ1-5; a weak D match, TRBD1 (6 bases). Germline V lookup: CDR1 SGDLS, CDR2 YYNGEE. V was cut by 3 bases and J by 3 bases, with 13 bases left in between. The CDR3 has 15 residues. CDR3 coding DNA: TGTGCCAGCAGCGCCACAGGGAACAACAATCAGCCCCAGCATTTT. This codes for CASSATGNNNQPQHF.

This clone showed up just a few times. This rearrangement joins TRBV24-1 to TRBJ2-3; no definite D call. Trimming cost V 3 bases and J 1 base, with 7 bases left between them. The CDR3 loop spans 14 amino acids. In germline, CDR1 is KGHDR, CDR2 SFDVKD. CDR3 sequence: CATSDPRGTDTQYF. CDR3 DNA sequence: TGTGCCACCAGTGATCCCCGAGGCACAGATACGCAGTATTTT.

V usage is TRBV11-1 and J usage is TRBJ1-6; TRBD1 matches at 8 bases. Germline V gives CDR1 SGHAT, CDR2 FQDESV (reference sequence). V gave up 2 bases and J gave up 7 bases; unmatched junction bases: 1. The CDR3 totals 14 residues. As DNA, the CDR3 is TGTGCCAGCAGCTTACGACAGGGGAATTCACCCCTCCACTTT. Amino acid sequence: CASSLRQGNSPLHF.

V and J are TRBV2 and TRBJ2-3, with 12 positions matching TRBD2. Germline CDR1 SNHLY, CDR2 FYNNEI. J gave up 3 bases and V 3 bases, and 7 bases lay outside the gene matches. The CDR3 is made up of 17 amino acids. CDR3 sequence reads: CASSEALAGGGTDTQYF. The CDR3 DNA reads TGTGCCAGCAGTGAGGCCCTAGCGGGGGGGGGTACAGATACGCAGTATTTT. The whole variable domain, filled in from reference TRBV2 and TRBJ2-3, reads EPEVTQTPSHQVTQMGQEVILRCVPISNHLYFYWYRQILGQKVEFLVSFYNNEISEKSEIFDDQFSVERPDGSNFTLKIRSTKLEDSAMYFCASSEALAGGGTDTQYFGPGTRLTVL.